This T cell receptor (beta chain) is from a study of preoperative IRX-2 immunotherapy in early breast cancer. Profiling relied on immunoSEQ multiplex PCR, and the TCRdb table lists in-frame clones only, not all of them. Of 35,000 to 50,000 clones listed, approximately 95% are singletons. Germline loops: CDR1 MDHEN, CDR2 SYDVKM. V trimming: 6 bases; J trimming: 6 bases; junction bases outside the gene matches: 8. This CDR3 contains 15 residues. Treatment indicated: preoperative locoregional IRX-2 cytokine immunotherapy. Patients received preoperative, locoregional IRX-2 cytokine immunotherapy in a phase Ib study.

This specimen was tumor tissue, taken after IRX-2 immunotherapy. V gene TRBV28 combines with J gene TRBJ2-7; 13 nucleotides align to TRBD2. This TCR was recovered from a human donor with breast cancer. The CDR3 DNA follows: TGTGCCAGCAGACCCGGACTAGCGGGAGTTCCCGAGCAGTACTTC. Protein sequence: CASRPGLAGVPEQYF.